This T cell receptor (beta chain) was captured by sequencing in a study of T-cell memory formation after mild COVID-19. This CDR3 is 16 amino acids long. The V and J ends lost 0 bases and 8 bases respectively, with 17 bases between them. Looked up from germline, CDR1 is LGHNA and CDR2 is YSLEER. This clonotype has a count of ten or more. The target antigen is unknown. Points from the study as a whole: Some SARS-CoV-2-responding clones were already detected in memory before infection. CD4/CD8 balance characterized clones contracting day 15 to 85, and CD4+ skew characterized later expanders. There was no confirmation that second-wave clones peaking on day 37 were SARS-CoV-2 specific.

5'RACE with constant-segment primers built TCRalpha and TCRbeta cDNA libraries with UMIs. TCRdb processed the 5' RACE reads anew with MiXCR; each CDR3 protein has one entry. The repertoire includes a few hundred thousand distinct CDR3 sequences, approximately 10% of them detected once, and just over 3% sits in the top ten. Sequences were obtained from PBMCs or a T cell subset sorted from them (not recorded which). The V and J genes are TRBV4-3 and TRBJ2-1, with D possibly TRBD2 on 6 matching bases. This TCR was sampled from a young man who had mild COVID-19 (a few samples of this study predate the infection). Cell type and time point are not known. The CDR3 bases are TGCGCCAGCAGCCAAGATAGGTCCCGGCGGGGCGATGAGCAGTTCTTC. Translation: CASSQDRSRRGDEQFF.